In this sample, the clone carrying this T cell receptor beta chain turned up many times. Germline values: CDR1 LNHDA, CDR2 SQIVND (reference sequence). The CDR3 runs 14 residues. V lost 5 bases, J lost 5 bases, and 12 bases lay in between. Molecular barcoded adaptors covering alpha/delta and beta/gamma chains were used on approximately 400 ng RNA. TCRdb re-called the reads with MiXCR, one entry per CDR3 protein. The data show around 130,000 distinct CDR3 sequences, approximately 12% seen once. This sample is drawn from a study of read filtering for tumor transcriptome and immune sequencing. The V gene is TRBV19, the J gene TRBJ2-2; D might be TRBD1 (5 bases). The clonotype was recovered from a donor at least 40 years old with multiple myeloma. The sample comprised a population of CD138-negative cells sorted from bone marrow. Written as DNA, the CDR3 is TGTGCCAGTAGTCCACAGCACAGGACCGGGGAGCTGTTTTTT. Translating gives CASSPQHRTGELFF.